Described below is a single T cell receptor beta chain sequence and its context. This sample is part of a study of blood T cell repertoires in COVID-19. Study context: PBMCs, B-cell-depleted T cells, or T cells were the source of the cDNA or gDNA that made up the material.

Sequencing used immunoSEQ multiplex PCR; TCRdb keeps in-frame clones, though not all of them. The sample includes approximately 330,000 clones, 80% to 90% of them seen just once. Per the germline V gene, CDR1 is SGHVS and CDR2 is FQNEAQ. With V trimmed by 5 bases and J by 0 bases, 7 bases remained unmatched. The CDR3 contains 16 residues. This chain uses TRBV7-8 with TRBJ2-3; 8 bases align to TRBD2. Source material: PBMCs or T cells enriched from blood (not recorded which). This TCR came from a woman in her 40s with acute COVID-19. The CDR3 here is CASSPTSGTSTDTQYF. The CDR3 DNA is TGTGCCAGCAGCCCTACTAGCGGAACTAGCACAGATACGCAGTATTTT.